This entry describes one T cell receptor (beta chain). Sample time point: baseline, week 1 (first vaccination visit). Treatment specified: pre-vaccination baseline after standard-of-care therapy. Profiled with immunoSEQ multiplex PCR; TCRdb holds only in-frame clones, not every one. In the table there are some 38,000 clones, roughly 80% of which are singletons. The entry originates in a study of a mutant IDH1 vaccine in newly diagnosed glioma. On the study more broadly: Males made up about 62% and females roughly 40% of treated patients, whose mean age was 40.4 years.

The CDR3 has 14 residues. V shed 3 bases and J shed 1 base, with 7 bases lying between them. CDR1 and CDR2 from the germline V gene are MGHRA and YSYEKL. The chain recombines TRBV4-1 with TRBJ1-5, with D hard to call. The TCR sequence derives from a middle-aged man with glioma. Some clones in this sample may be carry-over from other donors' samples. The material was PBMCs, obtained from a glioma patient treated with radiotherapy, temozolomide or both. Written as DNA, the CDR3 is TGCGCCAGCAGCCAGTTAAGGAGCAATCAGCCCCAGCATTTT. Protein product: CASSQLRSNQPQHF.